Sequencing of this T cell receptor (beta chain) was carried out in a study of blood T cell repertoires in COVID-19. Study overall: Spain, Italy and the United States supplied samples that represented acute and convalescent COVID-19. T cells, B-cell-depleted T cells, or PBMCs provided the cDNA or gDNA that served as material.

This clone was seen once. How the authors handled the data: Amplification from reference gene primers served as the basis for estimated nucleated cell counts. The assay was immunoSEQ multiplex PCR, and TCRdb's table has in-frame clones only and misses some. That table is the source of V, J and clone size, and D and trimming were worked out from the DNA. This sample has 150,000 to 200,000 clones; 86% occur once, and the top ten carry 0.78%. Trimming cost V 1 base and J 6 bases, with 19 bases left between them. Germline V CDR1 and CDR2: MDHEN, SYDVKM. This CDR3 has 18 residues. The chain joins TRBV28 to TRBJ1-6; D unclear. The sequence was obtained from a woman aged 70-85 years with acute or convalescent COVID-19. The sequenced material came from peripheral blood. The CDR3: CASSLSLSRGIGNSPLHF. The CDR3 bases are TGTGCCAGCAGTTTATCCCTCTCCAGAGGGATCGGTAATTCACCCCTCCACTTT. Combining the CDR3 with reference TRBV28 and TRBJ1-6 gives the whole variable domain DVKVTQSSRYLVKRTGEKVFLECVQDMDHENMFWYRQDPGLGLRLIYFSYDVKMKEKGDIPEGYSVSREKKERFSLILESASTNQTSMYLCASSLSLSRGIGNSPLHFGNGTRLTVT.